The 22 T cell receptor beta chains given below trace back to one sample, sequenced in a study of T-cell reconstitution after alpha-beta-depleted transplantation in children. Unique molecular identifiers were incorporated during preparation of the TCRbeta library. TCRdb analysed the PCR reads with MiXCR anew, one entry per CDR3 protein. The table records approximately 210,000 distinct CDR3 sequences, more than 14% of them present only once. This sample comprised PBMCs from the stem cell graft donor, obtained from the stem cell graft. The source of these receptors is a human donor who donated a stem cell graft to a child with acute lymphoblastic leukemia.

The chain combines TRBV4-2 with TRBJ1-1; no clear D gene. The V and J ends lost 4 bases and 1 base respectively, with 4 bases between them. This CDR3 spans 12 amino acids. The V gene's germline CDR1 is LGHNA and CDR2 YNFKEQ. CDR3 region: CASSPPNTEAFF. DNA of the CDR3: TGTGCCAGCAGCCCTCCGAACACTGAAGCTTTCTTT.

Only a few counts were recorded for this clonotype. This rearrangement joins TRBV6-1 to TRBJ2-3; TRBD2 matches at 8 bases. The CDR3 contains 16 residues. Germline V gene lookup returns CDR1 MNHNS and CDR2 SASEGT. V lost 6 bases, J lost 5 bases, and 13 bases stayed unmatched. The CDR3 region is CASRHQGTRYLDTQYF. CDR3 DNA: TGTGCCAGCAGACACCAAGGGACTAGATATTTAGATACGCAGTATTTT.

This clonotype appeared a few times. The J gene is TRBJ1-2, the V gene TRBV29-1, with D possibly being TRBD1 (5 bases). The length of the CDR3 is 13 residues. V lost 3 bases and J 8 bases, leaving 16 bases between the germline ends. Germline values: CDR1 SQVTM, CDR2 ANQGSEA. The CDR3 spells CSVDGGSAGGYTF. The CDR3 DNA sequence: TGCAGCGTTGACGGGGGGTCAGCCGGGGGCTACACCTTC.

The chain recombines TRBV20-1 with TRBJ2-7; D not resolved. Trimming took off 2 bases at V and 0 bases at J, with 14 bases between the two ends. Germline V CDR1 and CDR2: DFQATT, SNEGSKA (reference sequence). The CDR3 runs 15 residues. The CDR3 loop reads CSARYSSSFSYEQYF. The DNA of the CDR3 is TGCAGTGCTAGATACAGTAGCAGCTTCTCCTACGAGCAGTACTTC.

This clonotype showed up many times. The chain couples TRBV29-1 to TRBJ2-7, with TRBD1 matching over 7 bases. The germline CDR1 and CDR2 sequences are SQVTM and ANQGSEA. The CDR3 covers 12 residues. The J segment lost 5 bases and the V segment lost 0 bases, leaving 1 base of the junction unmatched. The CDR3 coding sequence is TGCAGCGTTGAAGAAGGGGGCCACGAGCAGTACTTC. Protein sequence: CSVEEGGHEQYF.

This clonotype was seen more than once but under ten times. This sequence joins TRBV29-1 and TRBJ2-5; TRBD2 matches 11 bases. The CDR3 is 15 residues long. V shed 5 bases and J 9 bases; nucleotides not matched to a gene: 14. Germline CDR1 and CDR2: SQVTM and ANQGSEA. CDR3 protein: CSVSPSGTSGGAQYF. CDR3 sequence (DNA): TGCAGCGTTTCTCCCTCCGGGACTAGCGGTGGGGCCCAGTACTTC.

This clonotype was found a few times. The genes are TRBV5-1 and TRBJ2-7, with 12 nucleotides matching TRBD2. Trimming at V came to 4 bases and at J to 3 bases, leaving 11 bases not matched to a gene. The CDR3 sequence is 17 residues long. Germline CDR1 is SGHRS and CDR2 is YFSETQ. Here the CDR3 reads CASSAAGTSGFNYEQYF. In DNA form, the CDR3 reads TGCGCCAGCAGCGCAGCCGGGACTAGCGGGTTCAACTACGAGCAGTACTTC.

This clonotype was seen at least ten times. The gene calls are TRBV10-3 and TRBJ2-1; TRBD2 aligns across 8 bases. The J segment lost 0 bases and the V segment lost 2 bases, leaving 6 bases of the junction unmatched. The CDR3 has 17 amino acids. CDR1 is ENHRY and CDR2 is SYGVKD in the germline V gene. The DNA for the CDR3 is TGTGCCATCAGTGAGATTAGCGGGATGAGCTCCTACAATGAGCAGTTCTTC. Amino acids: CAISEISGMSSYNEQFF.

This clonotype was recorded a few times. This chain connects TRBV5-1 to TRBJ2-3; D is unclear. V was trimmed by 4 bases and J by 2 bases, leaving 5 bases between them. Per the germline V gene, CDR1 is SGHRS and CDR2 is YFSETQ. The CDR3 has 12 residues. The CDR3 loop is CASSVNTDTQYF. CDR3 bases: TGCGCCAGCAGCGTGAACACAGATACGCAGTATTTT.

At least ten counts were recorded for this clonotype. The chain links TRBV7-9 to TRBJ2-7; unclear D gene. Germline V gene sequence: CDR1 SEHNR, CDR2 FQNEAQ (reference sequence). The CDR3 is made up of 14 amino acids. Trimming shortened V by 4 bases and J by 6 bases, and 16 bases separated the two germline ends. CDR3 DNA sequence: TGTGCCAGCAGCTCCCGGACGTCACTGGGCGAGCAGTACTTC. This sequence encodes CASSSRTSLGEQYF.

Many counts were recorded for this clonotype. The chain is built from TRBV5-1 and TRBJ2-3; no clear D gene. Trimming took off 6 bases at V and 6 bases at J, with 20 bases between the two ends. The CDR3 has 15 residues. The germline V gene encodes CDR1 SGHRS and CDR2 YFSETQ. The CDR3 here is CASTAGSIPPDTQYF. The CDR3 DNA is TGCGCCAGCACCGCCGGGTCGATACCCCCGGATACGCAGTATTTT.

This clonotype was seen at least ten times. The V call is TRBV5-1, the J call TRBJ1-2; D is undetermined. V was pared by 0 bases and J by 8 bases, with 11 bases between. The CDR3 length is 13 residues. Germline CDR1 is SGHRS and CDR2 is YFSETQ. CDR3 residues: CASSLAGRGGYTF. CDR3 coding DNA: TGCGCCAGCAGCTTGGCAGGAAGAGGGGGCTACACCTTC.

The chain recombines TRBV6-1 with TRBJ1-1, with D unresolved. Trimming pared 5 bases from V and 2 bases from J, leaving 15 bases between. The germline V gene has CDR1 MNHNS and CDR2 SASEGT. The CDR3 has 15 amino acids. The CDR3: CASSLSPPKNTEAFF. In DNA form, the CDR3 reads TGTGCCAGCAGTCTAAGTCCTCCGAAAAACACTGAAGCTTTCTTT.

This clonotype was recorded at least ten times. The chain uses TRBV2 and TRBJ1-1; the D is unclear. Germline V lookup: CDR1 SNHLY, CDR2 FYNNEI. The CDR3 runs to 13 residues. Trimming took off 3 bases at V and 0 bases at J, with 5 bases between the two ends. This CDR3 is CASSDDVNTEAFF. In DNA form, the CDR3 reads TGTGCCAGCAGTGATGACGTGAACACTGAAGCTTTCTTT.

CDR3 protein: CASSLEGGSWRGYTF. The CDR3 nucleotides read TGTGCCAGCAGCTTAGAAGGGGGCTCGTGGCGTGGCTACACCTTC. The chain uses TRBV7-8 and TRBJ1-2; 7 nucleotides align to TRBD1. CDR3 length equals 15 residues. The trim removed 1 base at V and 7 bases at J, leaving 9 bases unmatched. Germline V gives CDR1 SGHVS, CDR2 FQNEAQ.

This clonotype came up many times. The chain joins TRBV5-1 to TRBJ2-3; 8 nucleotides match TRBD2. CDR1 and CDR2 (germline): SGHRS, YFSETQ. CDR3 length: 16 residues. The V gene end was trimmed by 0 bases and the J gene end by 4 bases; junction bases not matched to a gene: 7. The CDR3 here is CASSLVSGSRSDTQYF. In nucleotides, the CDR3 is TGCGCCAGCAGCTTGGTCAGCGGGAGCAGGTCAGATACGCAGTATTTT. Variable domain in full (rest from reference TRBV5-1 and TRBJ2-3): KAGVTQTPRYLIKTRGQQVTLSCSPISGHRSVSWYQQTPGQGLQFLFEYFSETQRNKGNFPGRFSGRQFSNSRSEMNVSTLELGDSALYLCASSLVSGSRSDTQYFGPGTRLTVL.

The chain has TRBV10-3 and TRBJ2-2, with D unclear. Germline CDR1 ENHRY, CDR2 SYGVKD. The V end lost 10 bases, the J end lost 3 bases, and 15 bases lay between the germline ends. The length of the CDR3 is 14 residues. This CDR3 reads CASSVQADTGELFF. CDR3 in DNA: TGTGCCAGCAGCGTCCAGGCCGACACCGGGGAGCTGTTTTTT.

This clonotype was counted ten times or more. This CDR3 is CASSLTGGIYGYTF. The CDR3 coding sequence is TGCGCCAGCAGCTTGACAGGGGGCATCTATGGCTACACCTTC. The chain links TRBV5-1 to TRBJ1-2; TRBD1 matches at 9 bases. The CDR3 has 14 residues. CDR1 and CDR2 from the germline V gene are SGHRS and YFSETQ. V gave up 1 base and J gave up 4 bases; unmatched junction bases: 2.

Ten or more counts support this clonotype. The chain recombines TRBV7-8 with TRBJ2-5; tentatively, D is TRBD2 (5 bases). Germline V gene sequence: CDR1 SGHVS, CDR2 FQNEAQ. V was pared by 5 bases and J by 4 bases, with 17 bases between. The CDR3 extends over 15 amino acids. The CDR3 sequence is CASSPPRVGLETQYF. In nucleotides, the CDR3 is TGTGCCAGCAGCCCCCCGCGGGTAGGCTTAGAGACCCAGTACTTC.

This clonotype was counted at least ten times. The chain recombines TRBV7-9 with TRBJ1-2; 8 bases line up with TRBD1. The junction had 11 bases not matched to a gene; V was cut back by 5 bases and J by 6 bases. The CDR3 loop spans 15 amino acids. CDR1 and CDR2 (germline): SEHNR, FQNEAQ (reference sequence). The CDR3 region is CASSVQGGWSNGYTF. Here the CDR3 DNA reads TGTGCCAGCAGCGTACAGGGGGGCTGGTCTAATGGCTACACCTTC.

This clonotype was recorded many times. This CDR3 reads CASSFGGAYNEQFF. For the CDR3, the DNA is TGTGCCAGCAGCTTTGGAGGGGCGTACAATGAGCAGTTCTTC. This chain uses TRBV7-8 with TRBJ2-1; a weak D match, TRBD2 (6 bases). CDR1 and CDR2 (germline): SGHVS, FQNEAQ. The CDR3 is 14 amino acids. V was clipped by 3 bases and J by 4 bases, with 10 bases between them.

This clonotype was seen many times. V and J are TRBV7-9 and TRBJ1-1, with 7 nucleotides matching TRBD1. The CDR3 contains 14 residues. The V and J ends lost 5 bases and 1 base, in that order; junction bases with no gene match: 4. The germline gives CDR1 SEHNR, CDR2 FQNEAQ (reference sequence). CDR3 DNA sequence: TGTGCCAGCAGCCCGACAGGGCCGAACACTGAAGCTTTCTTT. Translation gives CASSPTGPNTEAFF. The variable domain in full, with the rest retrieved from reference TRBV7-9 and TRBJ1-1, is DTGVSQNPRHKITKRGQNVTFRCDPISEHNRLYWYRQTLGQGPEFLTYFQNEAQLEKSRLLSDRFSAERPKGSFSTLEIQRTEQGDSAMYLCASSPTGPNTEAFFGQGTRLTVV.